This T cell receptor beta chain emerged from a study of regulatory T cells in long-lasting Graves disease. In this sample, this clonotype turned up a few times. Construction of TCR beta libraries relied on iRepertoire HTBI primers and on Arm-PCR targeting CDR3 regions. Each CDR3 protein gets one entry after TCRdb re-called the multiplex PCR reads with MiXCR. This sample has under 500,000 distinct CDR3 sequences, with about a sixth found just once. Looked up from germline, CDR1 is MNHNS and CDR2 is SASEGT. The CDR3 covers 12 residues. The time point: newly diagnosed GD, antithyroid drugs for less than 3 months. With RNA extracted from PBMCs as input, the TCR library was made. The data also belong to a second study, concerning T cells in Graves' hyperthyroidism and ophthalmopathy.

The material sequenced was peripheral blood mononuclear cells (PBMCs), taken at new diagnosis, from a patient treated with antithyroid drugs. The V and J genes are TRBV6-1 and TRBJ2-2; D is perhaps TRBD2 (6 bases). This sequence was found in a woman between 25 and 40 years old with Graves disease. DNA for the CDR3: TGTGCTTGGGAAGCGGGTCCCGGGGAGCTGTTTTTT. Translated, it gives CAWEAGPGELFF.